Shown below are 8 T cell receptor beta chains from a single sample sequenced in a study of T cells after yellow fever vaccination. TCRdb used MiXCR to reprocess the 5' RACE reads, holding one entry per CDR3 protein. The table lists just under 600,000 distinct CDR3 sequences, roughly 14% of them singletons. The sequencing here drew on PBMCs, taken on the day of the yellow fever booster vaccination. The receptors originated from a man aged 25 to 45 who received the YFV17D yellow fever vaccine.

The chain uses TRBV20-1 and TRBJ2-1, with unresolved D. The ends were cut back, 3 bases at V and 4 bases at J, with 4 bases in the middle. CDR1 is DFQATT, CDR2 SNEGSKA, per germline (reference sequence). The CDR3 covers 11 residues. CDR3 residues: CSASFYNEQFF. CDR3 nucleotide sequence: TGCAGTGCTAGTTTTTACAATGAGCAGTTCTTC.

This chain connects TRBV20-1 to TRBJ2-7; D gene ambiguous. The CDR3 is made up of 11 amino acids. The germline CDR1 and CDR2 sequences are DFQATT and SNEGSKA (reference sequence). V shed 5 bases and J shed 9 bases, with 14 bases lying between them. The CDR3 coding sequence is TGCAGTGCTGCCGGAGTCGCAGGGCAGTACTTC. Protein product: CSAAGVAGQYF.

The V and J genes are TRBV7-9 and TRBJ2-7, with 7 bases fitting TRBD2. This CDR3 region has 17 residues. The junction had 10 bases not matched to a gene; V was cut back by 1 base and J by 1 base. From germline, CDR1 is SEHNR and CDR2 FQNEAQ (reference sequence). The CDR3 coding sequence is TGTGCCAGCAGCTTAGGAGGTGGGGGGGAATCTTCCTACGAGCAGTACTTC. This translates into CASSLGGGGESSYEQYF.

This clonotype was counted a few times. The chain joins TRBV3-1 to TRBJ1-2; the D is unclear. The germline V and J ends were trimmed by 0 bases and 4 bases, with 9 bases remaining between them. The CDR3 is 14 residues long. The germline CDR1 and CDR2 sequences are LGHDT and YNNKEL (reference sequence). The CDR3 coding sequence is TGTGCCAGCAGCCAAGAAACTGGAAGCTATGGCTACACCTTC. This gives the protein CASSQETGSYGYTF. The full variable domain, rest sourced from reference TRBV3-1 and TRBJ1-2, is DTAVSQTPKYLVTQMGNDKSIKCEQNLGHDTMYWYKQDSKKFLKIMFSYNNKELIINETVPNRFSPKSPDKAHLNLHINSLELGDSAVYFCASSQETGSYGYTFGSGTRLTVV.

The V call is TRBV7-2, the J call TRBJ2-4; 9 positions match TRBD1. This CDR3 contains 16 residues. CDR1 SGHTA and CDR2 FQGNSA come from the germline V gene. The junction had 8 bases not matched to a gene; V was cut back by 1 base and J by 7 bases. The CDR3: CASSLVVGQGMNIQYF. The CDR3 nucleotides read TGTGCCAGCAGCTTAGTAGTGGGACAGGGTATGAACATTCAGTACTTC.

The CDR3 nucleotides read TGTGCCAGCAGGGAGGCAGGGGGCGCTGAAAAACTGTTTTTT. Translated, it gives CASREAGGAEKLFF. V gene TRBV7-2 combines with J gene TRBJ1-4, with TRBD1 identical over 8 bases. The germline CDR1 and CDR2 sequences are SGHTA and FQGNSA. There are 14 residues in the CDR3. The V and J ends lost 6 bases and 7 bases, in that order; junction bases with no gene match: 7.

This clonotype was picked up a small number of times. One end of the junction is discordant with germline, which a read error may explain. The chain carries TRBV20-1 and TRBJ2-3, with 8 bases aligning to TRBD2. This CDR3 is built from 15 residues. Germline V gene sequence: CDR1 DFQATT, CDR2 SNEGSKA (reference sequence). The CDR3 region has the DNA TGCAGTGCCAGAGGGGCGACTAGCGCCCCTGATACGCAGTATTTT. Translation gives CSARGATSAPDTQYF.

This clonotype has just a few counts. The chain has TRBV20-1 and TRBJ2-7; D may correspond to TRBD1 or TRBD2 (5 bases each). The V gene lost 5 bases and the J gene lost 7 bases, with 15 bases spanning the gap. Germline V gene sequence: CDR1 DFQATT, CDR2 SNEGSKA (reference sequence). The CDR3 contains 12 residues. CDR3: CSAWDPPEEQYF. The CDR3 coding sequence is TGCAGTGCTTGGGACCCCCCTGAGGAGCAGTACTTC.